The 30 T cell receptor beta chains below all came from one sample that was sequenced in a study of shared clonotypes between healthy human individuals. Profiled with immunoSEQ multiplex PCR; TCRdb holds only in-frame clones, not every one. The table lists 1,400,000 or so clones, approximately 98.5% of them singletons. The material sequenced was naive CD4+ T cells sorted from blood. Sample subset: CD45RA+ positively selected. All receptors come from a man aged 30 to 39 in good health.

The chain has TRBV6-5 and TRBJ2-5; possibly TRBD1 for D (5 bases). CDR3 length equals 14 residues. Per germline, CDR1 MNHEY and CDR2 SVGAGI. V lost 2 bases to trimming and J lost 5 bases, with 12 bases between them. The CDR3 protein is CASSYSAGYETQYF. DNA of the CDR3: TGTGCCAGCAGTTACAGTGCAGGGTATGAGACCCAGTACTTC.

This rearrangement joins TRBV28 to TRBJ1-3; 9 nucleotides align to TRBD1. Germline lookup yields CDR1 MDHEN and CDR2 SYDVKM. The CDR3 loop spans 14 amino acids. After removal of 4 bases from V and 8 bases from J, the junction contained 6 bases not matched to a gene. The CDR3 is CASSSDRGFDTIYF. CDR3 bases: TGTGCCAGCAGTTCCGACAGGGGGTTTGACACCATATATTTT.

The chain has TRBV5-4 and TRBJ1-1; D may be TRBD1 (5 bases). The V gene lost 1 base and the J gene lost 5 bases, with 12 bases spanning the gap. CDR1 and CDR2 (germline): SGHNT, YYREEE (reference sequence). This CDR3 has 14 residues. The CDR3 spells CASSLWGVRTEAFF. CDR3 bases: TGTGCCAGCAGCTTGTGGGGCGTTCGGACTGAAGCTTTCTTT.

This chain joins TRBV7-2 and TRBJ1-2; 8 bases agree with TRBD1. There are 14 residues in the CDR3. After removal of 5 bases from V and 8 bases from J, the junction contained 10 bases not matched to a gene. Germline V lookup: CDR1 SGHTA, CDR2 FQGNSA. The CDR3 region is CASSRRQGAGGYTF. The CDR3 bases are TGTGCCAGCAGCCGCAGGCAGGGGGCTGGAGGCTACACCTTC.

In DNA form, the CDR3 reads TGTGCCAGCAGCCCGGACAGGGCAGGGGAGACCCAGTACTTC. This encodes CASSPDRAGETQYF. This chain joins TRBV6-5 and TRBJ2-5; 8 positions match TRBD1. The CDR3 spans 14 residues. V was pared by 6 bases and J by 5 bases, with 8 bases of the junction left unmatched. Germline loops: CDR1 MNHEY, CDR2 SVGAGI.

V and J are TRBV4-1 and TRBJ2-7; TRBD1 agrees at 7 bases. This CDR3 is built from 15 residues. The V and J ends lost 3 bases and 5 bases, in that order; junction bases with no gene match: 10. CDR1 is MGHRA and CDR2 is YSYEKL in the germline V gene. CDR3 sequence (DNA): TGCGCCAGCAGCCAGGCCGGGACAGTCCAAAACGAGCAGTACTTC. Encoded protein: CASSQAGTVQNEQYF.

The V call is TRBV28, the J call TRBJ2-7; unclear D gene. The CDR3 contains 18 residues. Trimming removed 6 bases at V and 3 bases at J, with 27 bases between. Germline V gene data show CDR1 as MDHEN and CDR2 as SYDVKM. This CDR3 reads CASSGQSKGIGLNYEQYF. Here the CDR3 DNA reads TGTGCCAGCAGCGGCCAATCGAAAGGGATCGGCTTAAACTACGAGCAGTACTTC. Combining the CDR3 with reference TRBV28 and TRBJ2-7 gives the whole variable domain DVKVTQSSRYLVKRTGEKVFLECVQDMDHENMFWYRQDPGLGLRLIYFSYDVKMKEKGDIPEGYSVSREKKERFSLILESASTNQTSMYLCASSGQSKGIGLNYEQYFGPGTRLTVT.

This clone has just one count. The rearrangement joins TRBV5-4 to TRBJ2-6, with D hard to call. Germline V gene sequence: CDR1 SGHNT, CDR2 YYREEE (reference sequence). V gave up 6 bases and J gave up 4 bases, with 14 bases separating them. The CDR3 loop spans 15 amino acids. The CDR3 is CASNLPTRGANVLTF. In DNA, the CDR3 is TGTGCCAGCAACCTCCCAACAAGGGGGGCCAACGTCCTGACTTTC.

DNA for the CDR3: TGCGCCAGCAGCTTATCCCGGGGAGGTGAGCAGTTCTTC. Amino acid sequence: CASSLSRGGEQFF. The chain recombines TRBV5-1 with TRBJ2-1, with D tentatively TRBD2 (6 bases). From germline, CDR1 is SGHRS and CDR2 YFSETQ. Trimming pared 2 bases from V and 9 bases from J, leaving 12 bases between. This CDR3 is built from 13 residues.

This chain joins TRBV19 and TRBJ2-3; D ambiguous. The V end was cut by 8 bases, the J end by 0 bases, with 9 bases between. The CDR3 extends over 13 amino acids. Germline V gives CDR1 LNHDA, CDR2 SQIVND (reference sequence). The CDR3 DNA sequence: TGTGCCAGTTCAGAGGCCAGCACAGATACGCAGTATTTT. Translated, it gives CASSEASTDTQYF. The complete variable domain, with remaining parts taken from reference TRBV19 and TRBJ2-3, reads DGGITQSPKYLFRKEGQNVTLSCEQNLNHDAMYWYRQDPGQGLRLIYYSQIVNDFQKGDIAEGYSVSREKKESFPLTVTSAQKNPTAFYLCASSEASTDTQYFGPGTRLTVL.

The V and J genes are TRBV2 and TRBJ2-1, with TRBD1 identical over 9 bases. CDR1 is SNHLY, CDR2 FYNNEI, per germline. CDR3 length: 13 amino acids. With V trimmed by 6 bases and J by 9 bases, 6 bases remained unmatched. CDR3 sequence: CASRKQGAGEQFF. CDR3 DNA sequence: TGTGCCAGCAGAAAACAGGGGGCTGGTGAGCAGTTCTTC. Combining the CDR3 with reference TRBV2 and TRBJ2-1 gives the whole variable domain EPEVTQTPSHQVTQMGQEVILRCVPISNHLYFYWYRQILGQKVEFLVSFYNNEISEKSEIFDDQFSVERPDGSNFTLKIRSTKLEDSAMYFCASRKQGAGEQFFGPGTRLTVL.

With respect to this clone: Within the sample, other DNA sequences also encode this same CDR3. V usage is TRBV6-5 and J usage is TRBJ2-7; no reliable D call. The V gene lost 3 bases and the J gene lost 1 base, with 7 bases spanning the gap. This CDR3 is 13 amino acids long. CDR1 and CDR2 (germline): MNHEY, SVGAGI. The CDR3 here is CASSYRQSYEQYF. For the CDR3, the DNA is TGTGCCAGCAGTTATAGGCAGTCCTACGAGCAGTACTTC.

DNA for the CDR3: TGCGCCAGCAGCTCCCTCGGGCGGAACCAAGAGACCCAGTACTTC. This sequence encodes CASSSLGRNQETQYF. This chain uses TRBV5-1 with TRBJ2-5; D call uncertain. The V and J ends lost 3 bases and 0 bases respectively, with 12 bases between them. Germline V gene data show CDR1 as SGHRS and CDR2 as YFSETQ. CDR3 length equals 15 residues.

This rearrangement joins TRBV28 to TRBJ1-1; D is perhaps TRBD1 (6 bases). V was trimmed by 8 bases and J by 4 bases, leaving 17 bases between them. The CDR3 covers 14 residues. CDR1 is MDHEN and CDR2 is SYDVKM in the germline V gene. CDR3 sequence: CASGSQGLSTEAFF. The CDR3 DNA follows: TGTGCCAGCGGGTCCCAGGGGCTTAGCACTGAAGCTTTCTTT.

CDR3: CASGVRDRGHGQPQHF. Here the CDR3 DNA reads TGTGCCAGCGGCGTAAGGGACAGGGGGCATGGTCAGCCCCAGCATTTT. This chain connects TRBV6-6 to TRBJ1-5; 12 nucleotides align to TRBD1. The CDR3 consists of 16 residues. The germline CDR1 and CDR2 sequences are MNHNY and SVGAGI (reference sequence). J gave up 6 bases and V 8 bases, and 11 bases lay outside the gene matches.

This chain uses TRBV10-1 with TRBJ2-7; possibly TRBD2 for D (6 bases). Germline V gene lookup returns CDR1 WNHNN and CDR2 SYGVQD (reference sequence). Trimming took off 2 bases at V and 2 bases at J, with 13 bases between the two ends. The CDR3 totals 15 residues. CDR3 residues: CASSEGGSGAYEQYF. DNA for the CDR3: TGCGCCAGCAGTGAGGGGGGGTCGGGAGCCTACGAGCAGTACTTC.

The chain links TRBV4-3 to TRBJ1-2, with a tentative D call TRBD1 (5 bases). Germline V gene data show CDR1 as LGHNA and CDR2 as YSLEER. The CDR3 spans 16 residues. Between the trimmed V and J ends, which lost 0 bases and 0 bases, there was a span of 11 bases. The CDR3 sequence: CASSQEGREANYGYTF. DNA for the CDR3: TGCGCCAGCAGCCAAGAAGGCAGGGAAGCTAACTATGGCTACACCTTC.

The J gene is TRBJ2-1, the V gene TRBV29-1; possibly TRBD2 for D (5 bases). V lost 3 bases and J 0 bases, leaving 9 bases between the germline ends. CDR3 size: 14 residues. Germline-derived CDR1 and CDR2 are SQVTM and ANQGSEA. The chain's CDR3 is CSVDRLASYNEQFF. As DNA, the CDR3 is TGCAGCGTTGATCGGCTAGCCTCCTACAATGAGCAGTTCTTC.

Only one count was recorded for this clone. The rearrangement joins TRBV5-4 to TRBJ2-1; D call uncertain. Germline lookup yields CDR1 SGHNT and CDR2 YYREEE (reference sequence). The CDR3 totals 14 residues. With 6 bases removed from V and 0 bases from J, the gap between germline ends came to 10 bases. CDR3 region: CASTGRGSYNEQFF. CDR3 bases: TGTGCCAGCACTGGACGCGGCTCCTACAATGAGCAGTTCTTC. Full variable domain (remainder filled in from reference TRBV5-4 and TRBJ2-1): ETGVTQSPTHLIKTRGQQVTLRCSSQSGHNTVSWYQQALGQGPQFIFQYYREEENGRGNFPPRFSGLQFPNYSSELNVNALELDDSALYLCASTGRGSYNEQFFGPGTRLTVL.

In its sample, this clone was seen once. Other DNA sequences in this sample translate to the same CDR3. The chain uses TRBV7-2 and TRBJ2-7; 8 nucleotides agree with TRBD2. CDR1 is SGHTA, CDR2 FQGNSA, per germline. This CDR3 comprises 15 residues. With 4 bases clipped from V and 0 bases from J, the junction kept 5 bases outside the gene matches. The CDR3: CASSSSGGSSYEQYF. For the CDR3, the DNA is TGTGCCAGCAGCTCGAGCGGGGGAAGCTCCTACGAGCAGTACTTC.

The rearrangement links TRBV9 to TRBJ2-1, with TRBD2 matching over 12 bases. The CDR3 contains 17 residues. J gave up 8 bases and V 0 bases, and 9 bases lay outside the gene matches. The V gene's germline CDR1 is SGDLS and CDR2 YYNGEE. CDR3 nucleotide sequence: TGTGCCAGCAGCGTAGGCCTAGCGGGAGGGGGATCATATGAGCAGTTCTTC. Translation gives CASSVGLAGGGSYEQFF.

The chain carries TRBV28 and TRBJ1-2; 9 bases are shared with TRBD1. Germline-derived CDR1 and CDR2 are MDHEN and SYDVKM. The ends lost 6 bases at V and 7 bases at J; junction bases unmatched: 9. This CDR3 contains 14 residues. The DNA of the CDR3 is TGTGCCAGCAGGAAACAGGGGGCCCCTAGTGGCTACACCTTC. Translating gives CASRKQGAPSGYTF.

The chain is built from TRBV28 and TRBJ2-1, with 14 bases matching TRBD2. The junction had 7 bases not matched to a gene; V was cut back by 6 bases and J by 6 bases. CDR3 size: 16 residues. Germline V lookup: CDR1 MDHEN, CDR2 SYDVKM. CDR3 bases: TGTGCCAGCAGGAAGACTAGCGGGAGGGGAACCAATGAGCAGTTCTTC. Its protein product is CASRKTSGRGTNEQFF.

The gene calls are TRBV9 and TRBJ2-3, with 8 bases aligning to TRBD1. The germline V gene has CDR1 SGDLS and CDR2 YYNGEE. The CDR3 consists of 17 residues. V lost 4 bases, J lost 2 bases, and 12 bases stayed unmatched. The CDR3 nucleotides are TGTGCCAGCAGCTCGAAGCGGGCAGGGGGCCTCACAGATACGCAGTATTTT. Residues: CASSSKRAGGLTDTQYF.

The rearrangement joins TRBV5-1 to TRBJ2-7; 9 bases agree with TRBD1. This CDR3 contains 15 residues. V lost 5 bases, J lost 3 bases, and 9 bases stayed unmatched. Germline V CDR1 and CDR2: SGHRS, YFSETQ. This CDR3 is CASRTYPGQGYEQYF. The CDR3 DNA sequence: TGCGCCAGCAGAACCTATCCGGGACAGGGCTACGAGCAGTACTTC.

This chain joins TRBV19 and TRBJ1-5; D not certain. Germline V gene lookup returns CDR1 LNHDA and CDR2 SQIVND (reference sequence). V lost 3 bases and J 4 bases, leaving 13 bases between the germline ends. There are 15 residues in the CDR3. Here the CDR3 reads CASSIGNRENQPQHF. Here the CDR3 DNA reads TGTGCCAGTAGTATCGGGAACAGAGAAAATCAGCCCCAGCATTTT.

The J gene is TRBJ2-2, the V gene TRBV6-6; TRBD1 might be the D (6 bases). This CDR3 comprises 13 residues. Germline-derived CDR1 and CDR2 are MNHNY and SVGAGI (reference sequence). V was trimmed by 8 bases and J by 0 bases, leaving 7 bases between them. The CDR3 sequence is CASEGANTGELFF. Written as DNA, the CDR3 is TGTGCCAGCGAGGGGGCGAACACCGGGGAGCTGTTTTTT.

The chain employs TRBV7-8 and TRBJ2-1; no clear D gene. This CDR3 is built from 13 residues. CDR1 and CDR2 (germline): SGHVS, FQNEAQ. Trimming left V 1 base short and J 10 bases short, with 11 bases between. CDR3 DNA: TGTGCCAGCAGCTTAGATCGGTGGAAGGAGCAGTTCTTC. Protein product: CASSLDRWKEQFF.

CDR3 in DNA: TGTGCCAGCAGCAAGGGGACTAGCGGGAACGAGGTCGTTGCAGGTGAGCAGTTCTTC. Its translation is CASSKGTSGNEVVAGEQFF. The genes are TRBV21-1 and TRBJ2-1; the DNA was not used to check the table's D call, TRBD2. TRBV21-1 is a known pseudogene. The CDR3 loop spans 19 amino acids.

This chain joins TRBV27 and TRBJ2-3, with a possible D match to TRBD2 (6 bases). V gave up 3 bases and J gave up 4 bases, with 14 bases separating them. The germline gives CDR1 MNHEY, CDR2 SMNVEV (reference sequence). CDR3 length equals 15 residues. CDR3 sequence (DNA): TGTGCCAGCAGTTTCCTCCCAGCGGGTTCAGATACGCAGTATTTT. Encoded protein: CASSFLPAGSDTQYF.